The present entry profiles one T cell receptor (beta chain) with its context. Its antigen has not been determined. Base qualities are missing; no much larger clone stands one base away. The donors were healthy, HIV-negative adults who had no recently reported acute infections or vaccinations. Only Caucasian adults living in Nashville, Tennessee, USA were represented among the donors. The CD8 memory samples were a combination of magnetically selected CD45RO+ cells and CCR7-negative CD45RA+ effector memory (TemRA) cells. Blood was obtained by leukapheresis, after which PBMCs were separated by Ficoll-Histopaque density gradient centrifugation and cryopreserved in liquid nitrogen vapor phase. Analytical flow cytometry was used to check the purity and quantity of each magnetically sorted T cell population. Genomic DNA was isolated from each sorted fraction and quantified by UV absorbance on a Nanodrop 2000c.

This sample was taken from a study of shared clonotypes between healthy human individuals (dated by TCRdb to the early 2020s). At the level of the whole study: The cohort included three men and a couple of women between 18 and 49 years of age. Different laboratories and diverse techniques were used to prepare libraries and sequence TCR repertoires, to increase sequencing depth and limit assay-specific biases. For each donor, CD4 naive and CD4 memory were each run on three plates, CD8 naive on two plates, and CD8 memory on one plate. Leukapheresis yielded between about 0.94 and 9 billion PBMCs per donor. The study deeply sequenced blood TCR repertoires of about 5 healthy adults to estimate repertoire size and the extent of clonotype sharing between individuals. Overall study results and their limits: The small number of donors limited the genetic and exposure-history diversity represented. Sharing across a few donors was observed for approximately 5% of naive CD4, less than 4% of naive CD8, 2% to 2.5% of memory CD4, and around 0.42% of memory CD8 clonotypes. Clonotypes shared by all four sorted-subset donors showed higher generation probabilities than non-shared clonotypes. Rarefaction of sorted-subset datasets indicated incomplete sequencing despite the large sequencing depth. Sampling was limited to blood, and TCR repertoires in tissue likely differ from TCR repertoires in blood. Naive subsets generally had larger estimated clonotype richness than memory subsets did. Pairwise subsampling led to the expectation that sequencing depth would affect the degree of clonotype sharing among donors.

Using the deep immunoSEQ assay, multiplex PCR amplified TCR CDR3 regions from genomic DNA. Genomic DNA extracted from each cell subset was distributed evenly over all wells of several immunoSEQ 96-well plates, and each plate served as one replicate. For sorted subsets, each replicate PCR was loaded with 150 to 250 ng genomic DNA, equivalent to some 27,000 T cell genomes. Purified libraries were measured with a Qubit 3.0 fluorometer, size-checked on a Bioanalyzer 2100, and measured again with the KAPA Library Quantification kit. Every immunoSEQ 96-well plate was sequenced on a separate single-read 150-cycle Illumina NextSeq 550 flow cell. In the source study's methods: Because the immunoSEQ output included only junctional sequences and no quality scores, the filtering could not be the same as the filtering used for full-length reads. Sequences were annotated with PyIR, a Python wrapper for IgBLAST v1.9, and V/J genes and CDR3 were assigned using IMGT germline references. Any read was removed if the V/J assignment was weak (E-value above 1e-6), the CDR3 was missing, or the read contained stop codons, out-of-frame junctions, or ambiguous translated residues. V3J clonotypes were defined as sequences sharing the same inferred V gene, J gene, and CDR3 amino acid sequence. The percentage overlap between two repertoires was calculated by dividing the number of shared unique clonotypes by the size of the smaller repertoire. RTK rarefaction, the Chao1 estimator, and Recon v2.1 estimates of unobserved clonotypes were used to assess repertoire richness. Generation probabilities for all TCRbeta clonotypes obtained by the gDNA method from four donors were computed using OLGA. TCRdb re-hosts the immuneACCESS table, in-frame sequences only. Its copies lack some clones; in the studies checked, an unresolved V gene accounts for under half of them, and the cause for the rest is not known. From that table come the V and J calls and clone size; the DNA was used to work out D and trimming. This sample lists 300,000 to 400,000 clones; over 75% were detected once. Together, the top ten hold around 15% of the sample.

The germline ends are 16 bases apart after V is trimmed by 7 bases and J by 3 bases. Looking up the germline V gene yields CDR1 MDHEN and CDR2 SYDVKM. From cysteine to phenylalanine, the CDR3 is 14 amino acids long. Only CDR3 DNA remains: 42 bases, in frame from the first base. Sequencing was done on a sample of memory CD8+ T cells sorted from blood. The cell subset or site tag for this specimen amounts to: CD45RO+ cells pooled with CCR7-negative TemRA cells. This clonotype originated in a man younger than 35 in good health. Recombination joined TRBV28 with TRBJ2-7, with the identity of the D gene unclear. The DNA reads TGTGCCAGCATCCCCGATTCAAACTACTACGAGCAGTACTTC. Translated, it reads CASIPDSNYYEQYF.